A selection of T cell receptor beta chains follows, all from one sample in a study of tumor and adjacent non-tumor tissue in lung cancer. A single record per CDR3 protein comes from TCRdb applying MiXCR to the multiplex PCR reads. This repertoire shows 90,000 to 100,000 distinct CDR3 sequences, about 80% found once; its top ten account for 30%. Sequenced material: distant non-tumor lung tissue. Every receptor here comes from a man aged 55 to 70 with small cell lung cancer. CDR3s include the opening cysteine and the closing phenylalanine or tryptophan. The order of the fields is clone size, V gene, D gene, J gene, CDR3 DNA, CDR3 protein. The D gene is left open where the match is weak. Expanded clones get a size class; other rows say once, few or many, or leave the size out.

abundance: few
v_gene: TRBV10-3
d_gene: -
j_gene: TRBJ1-2
CDR3nt: TGTGTCATCAGTGAGTCACCATTGAACTATGGCTACACCTTC
CDR3aa: CVISESPLNYGYTF

abundance: few
v_gene: TRBV11-2
d_gene: -
j_gene: TRBJ2-1
CDR3nt: TGTGCCAACAGCCCTCTAGGAAGTGAGCAGTTCTTC
CDR3aa: CANSPLGSEQFF

abundance: once
v_gene: TRBV6-5
d_gene: -
j_gene: TRBJ1-2
CDR3nt: TGTGCAAGCAGACTGCAAACCTGGACAATCTATGGCTACACCTTC
CDR3aa: CASRLQTWTIYGYTF

abundance: -
v_gene: TRBV29-1
d_gene: TRBD1
j_gene: TRBJ1-2
CDR3nt: TGCAGCGTTGAACCCGGGACAGGGGCAAGTGCCCACACCTTC
CDR3aa: CSVEPGTGASAHTF

abundance: -
v_gene: TRBV6-5
d_gene: -
j_gene: TRBJ2-1
CDR3nt: TGTGCCAGCAGTTACTCTGAGGGAGAGGGTAATGAGCAATTCTTC
CDR3aa: CASSYSEGEGNEQFF

abundance: -
v_gene: TRBV4-1
d_gene: -
j_gene: TRBJ1-1
CDR3nt: TGCGCCAGCAGCTCGCAGTTGGGGGCGAACACTGAATCTTTCTTC
CDR3aa: CASSSQLGANTESFF

abundance: -
v_gene: TRBV28
d_gene: -
j_gene: TRBJ2-5
CDR3nt: TGTGCCAGCAGTTTGAGGGGGGAAGACACCCATCATTTC
CDR3aa: CASSLRGEDTHHF

abundance: -
v_gene: TRBV11-1
d_gene: -
j_gene: TRBJ2-1
CDR3nt: TGTACCAGCAGCTTAGAGAAGACGACCTACAATGTGCAGTTCTTC
CDR3aa: CTSSLEKTTYNVQFF

abundance: -
v_gene: TRBV6-2/TRBV6-3
d_gene: -
j_gene: TRBJ2-7
CDR3nt: TGTGTCATCGGGTTGCAGCGGACCACCTACGAGCAGTACTTC
CDR3aa: CVIGLQRTTYEQYF

abundance: -
v_gene: TRBV12-3/TRBV12-4
d_gene: TRBD1
j_gene: TRBJ2-2
CDR3nt: TGTTCCAGGATCGACAGGGTGAACACCGGGGAGCTGTTTTTT
CDR3aa: CSRIDRVNTGELFF

abundance: -
v_gene: TRBV29-1
d_gene: -
j_gene: TRBJ2-5
CDR3nt: TGCAGCGTCTCTCGTGCAGGGGGGGAGACCCAGCACTTC
CDR3aa: CSVSRAGGETQHF

abundance: many
v_gene: TRBV28
d_gene: TRBD1
j_gene: TRBJ1-1
CDR3nt: TGTGCCAGCAGCCGGGACAGGGAAGCTTTCTTT
CDR3aa: CASSRDREAFF

abundance: -
v_gene: TRBV11-3
d_gene: -
j_gene: TRBJ2-5
CDR3nt: TGTATCAGTAGCCAAGGAGGGATTGGTGAAGGGACCCAGTACTTC
CDR3aa: CISSQGGIGEGTQYF

abundance: few
v_gene: TRBV6-2/TRBV6-3
d_gene: TRBD2
j_gene: TRBJ2-7
CDR3nt: TGTGCCAGCATTATAGCGGGAGCCCCTATTGAGCAGTACTTC
CDR3aa: CASIIAGAPIEQYF

abundance: -
v_gene: TRBV4-2
d_gene: -
j_gene: TRBJ2-3
CDR3nt: TGTGACAGCAGACAAGTTCAACAGGGTGGGTGGACAAATACGCAGTATTTT
CDR3aa: CDSRQVQQGGWTNTQYF